One sample yielded the 23 T cell receptor beta chains listed below, sequenced in a study of blood T cells in healthy people across ages. The authors ran a second PCR of roughly 6 to 11 cycles using a sample-barcoded 5' primer and a J-beta primer mix. TCRdb itself ran the 5' RACE reads through MiXCR, one entry per CDR3 protein. Of 600,000 to 800,000 distinct CDR3 sequences in the sample, roughly half were seen once. What was sequenced was blood. Receptor source: a woman over 75 in good health.

This clonotype was picked up a small number of times. This chain joins TRBV20-1 and TRBJ2-1, with TRBD2 identical over 7 bases. Germline V gene data show CDR1 as DFQATT and CDR2 as SNEGSKA (reference sequence). Trimming at V came to 3 bases and at J to 8 bases, leaving 7 bases not matched to a gene. The CDR3 is made up of 13 amino acids. The CDR3 bases are TGCAGTGCTAGGGGGAGGGTCGGCGATGAGCAGTTCTTC. It codes for CSARGRVGDEQFF.

This clonotype was observed a handful of times. CDR3: CASSGSTWGYTF. The CDR3, as DNA: TGTGCCAGCAGTGGATCGACGTGGGGCTACACCTTC. The rearrangement uses TRBV27 and TRBJ1-2; D is unclear. This CDR3 region has 12 residues. Trimming removed 5 bases at V and 8 bases at J, with 12 bases between. Germline loops: CDR1 MNHEY, CDR2 SMNVEV (reference sequence).

This clonotype was counted only a few times. A read error may explain this, as a much larger clone is one base away. This rearrangement joins TRBV6-1 to TRBJ2-1; D is possibly TRBD1 (6 bases). The better agreement between TRBJ2-7 and the DNA end casts doubt on the J call. Germline V gene lookup returns CDR1 MNHNS and CDR2 SASEGT. This CDR3 spans 13 amino acids. The chain's CDR3 is CASRGATDNEQYF. CDR3 coding DNA: TGTGCCAGCAGGGGGGCTACCGACAATGAGCAGTACTTC.

The chain couples TRBV4-2 to TRBJ2-5; the D is unclear. Germline values: CDR1 LGHNA, CDR2 YNFKEQ. V was clipped by 0 bases and J by 2 bases, with 7 bases between them. The CDR3 contains 14 residues. The CDR3: CASSQDKGQETQYF. DNA for the CDR3: TGTGCCAGCAGCCAAGACAAAGGTCAAGAGACCCAGTACTTC.

This clonotype was seen only a few times. This chain uses TRBV7-3 with TRBJ2-1; 8 bases align to TRBD2. The DNA matches TRBJ2-7 better at its end, which makes the J call doubtful. CDR3 length: 17 amino acids. CDR1 is SGHTA and CDR2 is FQGTGA in the germline V gene. This CDR3 is CASSNNRGGGPNNEQYF. CDR3 sequence (DNA): TGTGCCAGCAGTAATAATAGAGGCGGGGGGCCTAACAATGAGCAGTACTTC.

V is TRBV6-6 and J is TRBJ1-2; D call uncertain. The CDR3 extends over 13 amino acids. V shed 1 base and J shed 9 bases, with 12 bases lying between them. From germline, CDR1 is MNHNY and CDR2 SVGAGI (reference sequence). CDR3 in amino acids: CASSYLDPGSYTF. DNA of the CDR3: TGTGCCAGCAGTTACTTGGACCCCGGTAGCTACACCTTC.

This clonotype was found many times. V is TRBV29-1 and J is TRBJ2-3; no clear D gene. Germline CDR1 is SQVTM and CDR2 is ANQGSEA. V lost 5 bases and J lost 0, with 9 bases in between. The CDR3 is made up of 13 amino acids. CDR3 nucleotide sequence: TGCAGCGTTCCCCGAGGCAGCACAGATACGCAGTATTTT. Translation: CSVPRGSTDTQYF.

This rearrangement joins TRBV9 to TRBJ2-7; D gene ambiguous. Trimming shortened V by 3 bases and J by 7 bases, and 11 bases separated the two germline ends. The CDR3 is 12 residues long. Per germline, CDR1 SGDLS and CDR2 YYNGEE. The CDR3 bases are TGTGCCAGCAGCGAGAACGCAGGTGAGCAGTACTTC. This codes for CASSENAGEQYF.

The chain couples TRBV7-2 to TRBJ2-4, with 9 bases identical to TRBD1. Judging by the DNA end, TRBJ2-7 fits better; the J call may be wrong. This CDR3 has 15 amino acids. The germline V gene encodes CDR1 SGHTA and CDR2 FQGNSA. The CDR3 loop is CTSSFTGTGLYEQYF. The CDR3 bases are TGTACCAGCAGCTTTACCGGGACAGGGTTGTACGAGCAGTACTTC.

This clonotype was picked up a small number of times. A much larger clone lies a single base off, so this may be a read error. This rearrangement joins TRBV3-1 to TRBJ2-3; D is unclear. Germline CDR1 reads LGHDT; CDR2 reads YNNKEL (reference sequence). The CDR3 runs to 13 residues. The V and J ends lost 1 base and 4 bases respectively, with 6 bases between them. CDR3 protein: CASSQAQADTQYF. The CDR3 DNA is TGTGCCAGCAGCCAAGCGCAGGCAGATACGCAGTATTTT.

The table lists this clonotype with many counts. The chain employs TRBV10-3 and TRBJ2-7, with no clear D. Between the trimmed V and J ends, which lost 0 bases and 1 base, there was a span of 10 bases. CDR3 length equals 15 residues. Germline V gene sequence: CDR1 ENHRY, CDR2 SYGVKD. The CDR3 region has the DNA TGTGCCATCAGTGAGTCTATGGTTAGTTCCTACGAGCAGTACTTC. Translating gives CAISESMVSSYEQYF.

CDR3 in DNA: TGTGCCAGCAGCCGGCGGACAGGGAGCTTATACGAGCAGTACTTC. It translates to CASSRRTGSLYEQYF. The rearrangement joins TRBV21-1 to TRBJ2-7; the table names TRBD1, a call not compared with the DNA. TRBV21-1 is a documented pseudogene. The CDR3 loop spans 15 amino acids.

Concerning this clonotype: This could be a read error, since a much larger clone is one nucleotide away. This sequence joins TRBV10-3 and TRBJ2-1; perhaps D is TRBD1 or TRBD2 (5 bases each). Germline V gene sequence: CDR1 ENHRY, CDR2 SYGVKD. The CDR3 extends over 18 amino acids. CDR3 region: CAISDSGRTGRSYDEQFF. CDR3 bases: TGTGCCATCAGTGACTCTGGAAGGACGGGACGCTCCTACGATGAGCAGTTCTTC.

J is TRBJ2-3 and V is TRBV10-3, with D possibly TRBD1 on 6 matching bases. Trimming removed 10 bases from V and 2 bases from J, with 13 bases in between. The CDR3 sequence is 13 residues long. The germline gives CDR1 ENHRY, CDR2 SYGVKD. The CDR3 DNA reads as TGTGCCACAAAACAGGGACCCACAGATACGCAGTATTTT. This encodes CATKQGPTDTQYF.

About this clonotype: Sequence at one end of the junction differs from germline and may be a read error. V gene TRBV2 combines with J gene TRBJ2-2; 7 bases are a match to TRBD1. The V gene's germline CDR1 is SNHLY and CDR2 FYNNEI. The CDR3 runs to 15 residues. CDR3 in amino acids: CVSSRRGRGTGELFF. CDR3 DNA sequence: TGTGTCAGCAGCCGAAGGGGGCGCGGCACCGGGGAGCTGTTTTTT.

The V gene is TRBV30, the J gene TRBJ2-3, with 10 bases that match TRBD2. The CDR3 loop spans 14 amino acids. Germline CDR1 and CDR2: GTSNPN and SVGIG (reference sequence). V shed 3 bases and J 3 bases; nucleotides not matched to a gene: 3. Here the CDR3 reads CAWRASGGTDTQYF. For the CDR3, the DNA is TGTGCCTGGAGAGCTAGCGGGGGAACAGATACGCAGTATTTT.

The rearrangement uses TRBV3-1 and TRBJ2-3; TRBD1 matches 7 bases. V lost 0 bases and J lost 4; bases outside the gene matches: 7. In germline, CDR1 is LGHDT, CDR2 YNNKEL (reference sequence). The CDR3 has 16 residues. The CDR3 sequence: CASSQETGSVPDTQYF. The CDR3 region has the DNA TGTGCCAGCAGCCAAGAGACAGGGTCAGTCCCAGATACGCAGTATTTT.

This chain uses TRBV7-2 with TRBJ2-1, with D perhaps matching TRBD1 (6 bases). The CDR3 has 15 residues. Germline-derived CDR1 and CDR2 are SGHTA and FQGNSA. Trimming cost V 4 bases and J 5 bases, with 15 bases left between them. The DNA for the CDR3 is TGTGCCAGCAGCTGGCTGGACAGTCTTAACAATGAGCAGTTCTTC. Translation gives CASSWLDSLNNEQFF.

Concerning this clonotype itself: This could be a read error, since a much larger clone is one nucleotide away. J is TRBJ1-2 and V is TRBV7-2; TRBD1 matches at 7 bases. The CDR3 totals 13 residues. Germline assignment: CDR1 SGHTA and CDR2 FQGNSA. The ends lost 5 bases at V and 4 bases at J; junction bases unmatched: 4. The CDR3 nucleotides are TGTGCCAGCAGCGACCGGGACAGCTATGGCTACACCTTC. Its translation: CASSDRDSYGYTF.

The chain has TRBV18 and TRBJ2-3, with a possible D match to TRBD1 (5 bases). This CDR3 has 13 residues. V was pared by 1 base and J by 6 bases, with 8 bases between. The germline CDR1 and CDR2 sequences are KGHSH and LQKENI. The CDR3 bases are TGTGCCAGCTCACCACTGGGGCTCGATACGCAGTATTTT. This codes for CASSPLGLDTQYF. The whole variable domain, filled in from reference TRBV18 and TRBJ2-3, reads NAGVMQNPRHLVRRRGQEARLRCSPMKGHSHVYWYRQLPEEGLKFMVYLQKENIIDESGMPKERFSAEFPKEGPSILRIQQVVRGDSAAYFCASSPLGLDTQYFGPGTRLTVL.

This clonotype was seen many times. V gene TRBV5-1 combines with J gene TRBJ2-1; 8 nucleotides align to TRBD2. This CDR3 region has 14 residues. The junction had 8 bases not matched to a gene; V was cut back by 6 bases and J by 6 bases. Germline V gene data show CDR1 as SGHRS and CDR2 as YFSETQ. The CDR3 DNA reads as TGCGCCAGCATGTCCGGGGGGGCGGGCAATGAGCAGTTCTTC. It codes for CASMSGGAGNEQFF. The full variable domain, in which reference TRBV5-1 and TRBJ2-1 provide the parts outside the CDR3, is KAGVTQTPRYLIKTRGQQVTLSCSPISGHRSVSWYQQTPGQGLQFLFEYFSETQRNKGNFPGRFSGRQFSNSRSEMNVSTLELGDSALYLCASMSGGAGNEQFFGPGTRLTVL.

This clonotype was observed many times. CDR3 DNA sequence: TGTGCCATCAGCGCCGGGACTAGCTTGCCCGGTGCCGGGGAGCTGTTTTTT. It yields the protein CAISAGTSLPGAGELFF. This chain joins TRBV10-3 and TRBJ2-2; 9 bases map to TRBD2. J gave up 6 bases and V 6 bases, and 14 bases lay outside the gene matches. The germline V gene has CDR1 ENHRY and CDR2 SYGVKD. This CDR3 has 17 amino acids.

This clonotype was seen a few times. The chain carries TRBV3-1 and TRBJ2-1; D uncertain. The germline V gene encodes CDR1 LGHDT and CDR2 YNNKEL (reference sequence). This CDR3 has 12 amino acids. With 0 bases removed from V and 12 bases from J, the gap between germline ends came to 9 bases. CDR3 region: CASSQDASSQFF. DNA of the CDR3: TGTGCCAGCAGCCAAGACGCCAGCTCGCAGTTCTTC.